This T cell receptor beta chain was sequenced during a study of T cells after yellow fever vaccination. In making TCR cDNA, 5'RACE template switching added a universal primer site and UMIs to it. TCRdb reprocessed the 5' RACE reads via MiXCR and lists one record per CDR3 protein. The table includes more than 350,000 distinct CDR3 sequences, 11% detected once. General study points: In post-booster samples, most primary-vaccination clones reappeared (approximately 97% CD4, nearly 90% CD8). Weaker in magnitude, the secondary response showed a faster peak on day 5 versus 15. A small share of clonotypes appeared in both CD4 and CD8 compartments.

This clonotype was detected only a few times. Its specificity is unknown. The specimen comprised PBMCs, sampled on the day of the first yellow fever vaccination. This sequence originates from a man younger than 35 who received the YFV17D yellow fever vaccine.

DNA for the CDR3: TGCAGCGTGGGTCCCGGGACAGGGGCAGATACGCAGTATTTT. Translation: CSVGPGTGADTQYF. The rearrangement joins TRBV29-1 to TRBJ2-3; 10 positions agree with TRBD1. The CDR3 is 14 residues long. Trimming at V came to 6 bases and at J to 4 bases, leaving 7 bases not matched to a gene. Germline V CDR1 and CDR2: SQVTM, ANQGSEA.